The rows below give T cell receptor beta chains drawn from one sample of a study of early T cells in non-severe SARS-CoV-2 infection. TCRdb re-called the 5' RACE reads through MiXCR, storing one row per CDR3 protein. The sample carries 75,000 to 100,000 distinct CDR3 sequences, around 17% recorded once. The sequenced sample consisted of whole blood. The receptor source for this set is an adult who was a healthcare worker with PCR-confirmed SARS-CoV-2 infection or an uninfected control (not recorded which). Each CDR3 is given with its conserved first and last residue. Each record gives: CDR3 protein, CDR3 DNA, V gene, clone size, D gene, J gene. A D gene is named only where the DNA matches it firmly. Rows may omit the clone size; those that give it use once, few, many or a size class.

CASSVDGAGAKNIQYF | TGTGCCAGCAGCGTAGATGGGGCGGGAGCCAAAAACATTCAGTACTTC | TRBV9 | NA | NA | TRBJ2-4
CASTPRGAGEETQYF | TGTGCCAGCACCCCACGGGGAGCGGGGGAAGAGACCCAGTACTTC | TRBV4-2 | few | TRBD2 | TRBJ2-5
CASSRTSTPGAMTGELFF | TGTGCCAGCAGTAGGACGTCCACTCCGGGGGCGATGACCGGGGAGCTGTTTTTT | TRBV19 | many | NA | TRBJ2-2
CASRNLRGGYQETQYF | TGTGCCAGCAGAAACCTACGCGGGGGGTACCAAGAGACCCAGTACTTC | TRBV7-2 | few | TRBD2 | TRBJ2-5
CSARAGPNTEAFF | TGCAGTGCTAGAGCAGGACCAAACACTGAAGCTTTCTTT | TRBV20-1 | NA | NA | TRBJ1-1
CASSSQGLYNSPLHF | TGTGCCAGCAGCTCACAGGGTCTCTATAATTCACCCCTCCACTTT | TRBV7-8 | many | NA | TRBJ1-6
CASSSRTGGLGSYGYTF | TGTGCCAGCAGCTCCAGGACAGGGGGTCTTGGGTCCTATGGCTACACCTTC | TRBV28 | NA | TRBD1 | TRBJ1-2
CASSPAQGGRDQPQHF | TGTGCCAGCTCACCAGCACAGGGGGGCAGGGATCAGCCCCAGCATTTT | TRBV18 | many | TRBD1 | TRBJ1-5
CASSFRQGIRNEQFF | TGTGCCAGCAGTTTCCGACAGGGAATTAGAAATGAGCAGTTCTTC | TRBV28 | NA | TRBD1 | TRBJ2-1
CASSVGTGGYQPQHF | TGTGCCAGCAGCGTAGGGACAGGGGGCTATCAGCCCCAGCATTTT | TRBV9 | NA | TRBD1 | TRBJ1-5
CASSPGPKETQYF | TGTGCCAGCAGCCCTGGACCTAAAGAGACCCAGTACTTC | TRBV7-2 | NA | NA | TRBJ2-5
CASSQGQGRNQPQHF | TGTGCCAGCAGTCAAGGACAGGGTCGCAATCAGCCCCAGCATTTT | TRBV12-3/TRBV12-4 | NA | TRBD1 | TRBJ1-5
CASSRNLAGPEETQYF | TGTGCCAGCAGCCGTAATCTAGCGGGGCCAGAAGAGACCCAGTACTTC | TRBV3-1 | NA | TRBD2 | TRBJ2-5
CASRPLGGEAGELFF | TGTGCCAGCAGGCCCTTGGGAGGGGAGGCCGGGGAGCTGTTTTTT | TRBV27 | NA | TRBD2 | TRBJ2-2
CASSDFTGRDTGELFF | TGTGCCAGCAGTGATTTTACAGGGCGGGACACCGGGGAGCTGTTTTTT | TRBV2 | NA | NA | TRBJ2-2
CSVHLDGYSYEQYF | TGCAGCGTACACTTGGACGGATACTCCTACGAGCAGTACTTC | TRBV29-1 | few | NA | TRBJ2-7
CASQTGNDGYEQYF | TGCGCCAGCCAGACGGGAAACGACGGCTACGAGCAGTACTTC | TRBV5-1 | few | NA | TRBJ2-7
CASSYSGGQSTDTQYF | TGTGCCAGCAGTTACTCGGGGGGACAAAGCACAGATACGCAGTATTTT | TRBV6-6 | few | NA | TRBJ2-3
CASSIAAGGQYF | TGTGCCAGTAGTATAGCGGCGGGCGGGCAGTACTTC | TRBV19 | few | NA | TRBJ2-7
CSVGVLGTKNTEAFF | TGCAGCGTTGGTGTGTTGGGCACCAAGAACACTGAAGCTTTCTTT | TRBV29-1 | few | NA | TRBJ1-1
CASSEARTSLETQYF | TGCGCCAGCAGTGAAGCTAGGACTAGCCTAGAGACCCAGTACTTC | TRBV10-2 | NA | TRBD2 | TRBJ2-5
CAGLSRGNTEAFF | TGTGCCGGTCTAAGTAGGGGGAACACTGAAGCTTTCTTT | TRBV12-3/TRBV12-4 | few | NA | TRBJ1-1